Described below is a single T cell receptor beta chain sequence and its context. CDR1 and CDR2 (germline): SNHLY, FYNNEI. With 11 bases removed from V and 0 bases from J, the gap between germline ends came to 8 bases. CDR3 length: 13 amino acids. The authors' processing: From reference gene primer amplification, estimates of nucleated cell counts were derived. TCRdb keeps only in-frame clones here, not all; method: immunoSEQ multiplex PCR. V, J and clone size are taken as reported in that table, and D and trimming were inferred from the DNA itself. The data hold under 60,000 clones, with approximately 80% observed a single time. These data originate in a study of blood T cell repertoires in COVID-19. At the level of the study: The cDNA or gDNA used as material had been derived from T cells, B-cell-depleted T cells, or PBMCs.

V gene TRBV2 combines with J gene TRBJ1-6; a weak D match, TRBD1 (5 bases). The clonotype originates from a human donor in a cohort sampled during active COVID-19. The sequenced sample consisted of peripheral blood. The CDR3 DNA sequence: TGTGCCTCCGGGGGCTCCTATAATTCACCCCTCCACTTT. Amino acid sequence: CASGGSYNSPLHF.